Reported below is one T cell receptor (beta chain). Authors' processing steps: Amplification of reference gene primers was used by the study to estimate nucleated cell counts. Using immunoSEQ multiplex PCR, the repertoire was profiled, and TCRdb retains in-frame clones only, with some absent. V and J calls and clone size are copied from that table; D and trimming were computed from the DNA. The sample has some 330,000 clones, around 87% seen once. This record comes from a study of blood T cell repertoires in COVID-19. Study context: Donors of Cohort 3 who recovered were those that had two negative PCRs, clearance, or symptom resolution.

Participants were aged about 18 to 95 years, lived in about two dozen US areas, and enrolled virtually. Clinical histories supplied by participants themselves formed the basis of cohort assignment. Source material: PBMCs or T cells enriched from blood (not recorded which). The receptor comes from a middle-aged man in a cohort exposed to, infected with or recovered from COVID-19 (not recorded which).

The CDR3 reads CASSVDFRSGYTF. The CDR3 coding sequence is TGTGCCAGCAGCGTAGACTTTCGATCTGGCTACACCTTC. The J gene is TRBJ1-2, the V gene TRBV9; the D is unclear. From germline, CDR1 is SGDLS and CDR2 YYNGEE. Trimming pared 0 bases from V and 7 bases from J, leaving 10 bases between. CDR3 length equals 13 residues.